This T cell receptor (beta chain) derives from a study of blood T cell repertoires in COVID-19. Turning to the study itself: Some COVID-19 samples were acute and others convalescent; all came from the United States, Italy and Spain. PBMCs, B-cell-depleted T cells, or T cells provided the cDNA or gDNA that made up the material.

The Seattle site enrolled patients during active infection and followed them longitudinally. This clone has more than one count but fewer than ten. Under the authors' procedure: Reference gene primer amplification gave estimated nucleated cell counts. Data came from immunoSEQ multiplex PCR; TCRdb stores just in-frame clones and leaves some out. V and J calls and clone size follow that table, whereas D and trimming were derived from the DNA. The table includes fewer than 250,000 clones, around four fifths detected once. The V end lost 5 bases, the J end lost 4 bases, and 12 bases lay between the germline ends. Germline CDR1 and CDR2: MDHEN and SYDVKM. The CDR3 runs 15 residues.

The sequence was obtained from a man in his fifties or sixties with COVID-19, enrolled during active disease. V and J are TRBV28 and TRBJ2-6; no reliable D call. The specimen was peripheral blood. CDR3 sequence (DNA): TGTGCCAGCAGTCTCCTAACCCTGGGGGCCAACGTCCTGACTTTC. Its translation: CASSLLTLGANVLTF.